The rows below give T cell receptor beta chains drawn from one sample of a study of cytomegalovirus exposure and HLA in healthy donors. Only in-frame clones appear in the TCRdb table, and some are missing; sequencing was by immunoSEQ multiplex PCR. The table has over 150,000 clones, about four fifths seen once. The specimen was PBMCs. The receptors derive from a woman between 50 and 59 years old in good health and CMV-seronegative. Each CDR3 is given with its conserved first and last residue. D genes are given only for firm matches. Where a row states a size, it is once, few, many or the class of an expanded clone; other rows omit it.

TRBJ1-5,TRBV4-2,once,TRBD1,CASSQGPIGTASNQPQHF,TGTGCCAGCAGCCAAGGCCCTATAGGGACAGCCAGCAATCAGCCCCAGCATTTT
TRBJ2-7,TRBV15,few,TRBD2,CATSRGEGPTYEQYF,TGTGCCACCAGCAGAGGGGAGGGGCCCACCTACGAGCAGTACTTC
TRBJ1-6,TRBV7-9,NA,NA,CSSSLEETLHF,TGTTCCAGCAGCTTAGAAGAGACCCTCCACTTT
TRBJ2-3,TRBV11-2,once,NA,CASSAWGRSTDTQYF,TGTGCCAGCAGCGCCTGGGGGCGGAGCACAGATACGCAGTATTTT
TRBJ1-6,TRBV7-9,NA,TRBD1,CASSDGQGNSPLHF,TGTGCCAGCAGCGACGGACAGGGTAATTCACCCCTCCACTTT
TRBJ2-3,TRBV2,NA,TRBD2,CASSLLAGGGDTQYF,TGTGCCAGCAGCTTACTAGCGGGAGGGGGAGATACGCAGTATTTT
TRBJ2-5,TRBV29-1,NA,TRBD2,CSAPTSGRRGETQYF,TGCAGCGCCCCGACTAGCGGGAGACGGGGAGAGACCCAGTACTTC
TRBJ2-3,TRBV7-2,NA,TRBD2,CASTTTSGGADTQYF,TGTGCCAGCACCACCACGAGCGGGGGGGCGGATACGCAGTATTTT
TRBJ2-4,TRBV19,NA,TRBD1,CASSPGQGFTAKNIQYF,TGTGCCAGTAGCCCCGGACAGGGTTTCACGGCCAAAAACATTCAGTACTTC
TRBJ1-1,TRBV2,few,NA,CASSEDGLGANTEAFF,TGTGCCAGCAGTGAAGATGGTTTGGGGGCGAACACTGAAGCTTTCTTT
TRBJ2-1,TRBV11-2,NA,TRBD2,CASSLLGLAHYELYNEQFF,TGTGCCAGCAGCCTTTTGGGACTAGCCCATTACGAGCTCTACAATGAGCAGTTCTTC
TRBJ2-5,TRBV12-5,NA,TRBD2,CASGKLAETQYF,TGTGCTAGTGGGAAACTAGCGGAGACCCAGTACTTC
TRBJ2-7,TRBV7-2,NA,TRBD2,CASSLGTSGGYEQYF,TGTGCCAGCAGCCTGGGGACTAGCGGGGGTTACGAGCAGTACTTC
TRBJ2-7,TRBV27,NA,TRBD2,CASSLERGSYEQYF,TGTGCCAGCAGTTTAGAGCGGGGGTCCTACGAGCAGTACTTC
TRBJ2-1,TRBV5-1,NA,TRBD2,CASSLGLAGEVEQFF,TGCGCCAGCAGCTTGGGGCTAGCGGGAGAGGTTGAGCAGTTCTTC
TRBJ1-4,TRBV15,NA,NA,CATSRGDIATNEKLFF,TGTGCCACCAGCAGGGGAGACATAGCAACTAATGAAAAACTGTTTTTT
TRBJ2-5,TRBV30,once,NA,CAWRADKETQYF,TGTGCCTGGAGGGCGGATAAAGAGACCCAGTACTTC
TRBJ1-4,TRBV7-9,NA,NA,CASSLGGEKLFF,TGTGCCAGCAGCCTCGGAGGTGAAAAACTGTTTTTT
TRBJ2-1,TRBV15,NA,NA,CATSRDVGEQFF,TGTGCCACCAGCAGAGATGTCGGTGAGCAGTTCTTC
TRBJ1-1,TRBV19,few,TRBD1,CASSIVTGRNTEAFF,TGTGCCAGTAGTATCGTGACAGGGAGGAACACTGAAGCTTTCTTT
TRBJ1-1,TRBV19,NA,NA,CASPPRGVGVGAFF,TGTGCCAGTCCGCCTCGAGGTGTCGGAGTCGGGGCTTTCTTT
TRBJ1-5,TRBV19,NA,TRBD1,CASSMDRGSDQPQHF,TGTGCCAGTAGTATGGACAGGGGAAGTGATCAGCCCCAGCATTTT
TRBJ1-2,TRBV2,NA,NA,CARERGVKDYGYTF,TGTGCCAGGGAGCGGGGGGTAAAAGACTATGGCTACACCTTC
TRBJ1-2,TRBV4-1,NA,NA,CASSQVPLLYGYTF,TGCGCCAGCAGCCAAGTACCGTTACTCTATGGCTACACCTTC
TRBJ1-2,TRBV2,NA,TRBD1,CASSSQGTGTGVGYTF,TGTGCCAGCAGTTCACAAGGAACCGGGACAGGGGTAGGCTACACCTTC
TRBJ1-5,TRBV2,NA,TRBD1,CASSPGTGYQPQHF,TGTGCCAGCAGTCCCGGGACAGGGTATCAGCCCCAGCATTTT
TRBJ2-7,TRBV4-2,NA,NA,CASSPRSGRGISKAYEQYF,TGTGCCAGCAGCCCTCGTAGCGGCAGGGGGATATCGAAAGCCTACGAGCAGTACTTC
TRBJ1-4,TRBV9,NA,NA,CASSVDAGSNEKLFF,TGTGCCAGCAGCGTAGATGCGGGGTCTAATGAAAAACTGTTTTTT
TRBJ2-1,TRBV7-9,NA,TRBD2,CSSSLSGRAYNEQFF,TGTTCCAGCAGCTTAAGCGGGAGGGCCTACAATGAGCAGTTCTTC
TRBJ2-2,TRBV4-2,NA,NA,CASSQDQAGELFF,TGTGCCAGCAGCCAAGATCAGGCCGGGGAGCTGTTTTTT
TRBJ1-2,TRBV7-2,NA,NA,CASSLGGGGSKAYGYTF,TGTGCCAGCAGCTTAGGGGGTGGGGGGAGTAAGGCCTATGGCTACACCTTC
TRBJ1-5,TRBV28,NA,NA,CASSPLQVSNQPQHF,TGTGCCAGCAGCCCCCTACAGGTGAGCAATCAGCCCCAGCATTTT
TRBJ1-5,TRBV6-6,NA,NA,CASSYAGTRGQPQHF,TGTGCCAGCAGTTACGCAGGGACAAGAGGTCAGCCCCAGCATTTT
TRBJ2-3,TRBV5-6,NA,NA,CASSPTGATLTDTQYF,TGTGCCAGCAGCCCGACGGGAGCCACCTTGACAGATACGCAGTATTTT
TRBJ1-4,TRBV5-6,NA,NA,CASSRRTATNEKLFF,TGTGCCAGCAGCCGCCGGACAGCCACTAATGAAAAACTGTTTTTT
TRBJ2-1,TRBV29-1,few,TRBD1,CSLWPGTGSNEQFF,TGCAGTCTTTGGCCCGGGACAGGGTCCAATGAGCAGTTCTTC
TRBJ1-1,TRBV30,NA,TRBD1,CAGKGATNTEAFF,TGTGCCGGAAAGGGGGCGACGAACACTGAAGCTTTCTTT
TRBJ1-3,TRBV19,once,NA,CASSIVGNTIYF,TGTGCCAGTAGTATCGTTGGAAACACCATATATTTT
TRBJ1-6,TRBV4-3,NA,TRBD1,CASSQDLDRVTSPLHF,TGCGCCAGCAGCCAAGATCTTGACAGGGTAACCTCACCCCTCCACTTT
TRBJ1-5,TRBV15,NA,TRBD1,CATGTGDNNQPQHF,TGTGCGACCGGGACAGGGGATAACAATCAGCCCCAGCATTTT
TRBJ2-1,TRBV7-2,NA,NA,CAASRDGREQFF,TGTGCCGCCTCCCGGGACGGGAGAGAGCAGTTCTTC
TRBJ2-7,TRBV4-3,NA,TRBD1,CASSQVIAGGKPDEQYF,TGCGCCAGCAGCCAAGTAATCGCAGGGGGAAAACCTGACGAGCAGTACTTC
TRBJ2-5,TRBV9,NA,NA,CASSARRGHQETQYF,TGTGCCAGCAGTGCGAGGCGGGGACACCAAGAGACCCAGTACTTC
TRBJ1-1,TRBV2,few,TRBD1,CASRAGTGASEAFF,TGTGCCAGCAGGGCCGGGACAGGGGCTTCTGAAGCTTTCTTT
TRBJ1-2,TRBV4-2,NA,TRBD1,CASSQDSPGTADGYTF,TGTGCCAGCAGCCAAGATTCCCCAGGGACAGCGGATGGCTACACCTTC
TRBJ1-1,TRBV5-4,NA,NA,CASSSPGSLTEAFF,TGTGCCAGCAGTTCGCCCGGGTCTCTCACTGAAGCTTTCTTT
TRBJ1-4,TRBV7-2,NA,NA,CASSGTQGRSEKLFF,TGTGCCAGCAGCGGTACACAGGGAAGGAGCGAAAAACTGTTTTTT
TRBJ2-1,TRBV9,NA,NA,CASSVESGGTNEQFF,TGTGCCAGCAGCGTAGAGAGCGGTGGAACTAATGAGCAGTTCTTC
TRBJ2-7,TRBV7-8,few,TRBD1,CASSARDSSYEQYF,TGTGCCAGCAGCGCAAGGGACAGCTCCTACGAGCAGTACTTC
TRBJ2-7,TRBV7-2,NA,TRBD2,CASSLDRGGEQYF,TGTGCCAGCAGCTTAGACCGCGGGGGCGAGCAGTACTTC
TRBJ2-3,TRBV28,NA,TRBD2,CASSRSPASGRPDTQYF,TGTGCCAGCAGTAGATCCCCTGCTAGCGGGAGACCAGATACGCAGTATTTT
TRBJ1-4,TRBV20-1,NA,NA,CSAERDEKLFF,TGCAGTGCTGAACGAGATGAAAAACTGTTTTTT
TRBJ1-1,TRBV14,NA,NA,CASSLSPRTEAFF,TGTGCCAGCAGCCTAAGCCCCCGGACTGAAGCTTTCTTT
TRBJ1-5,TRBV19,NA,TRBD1,CASTLDRGTQPQHF,TGTGCCAGTACCCTGGACAGGGGGACTCAGCCCCAGCATTTT
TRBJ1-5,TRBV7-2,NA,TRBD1,CASSAQGLPFPQHF,TGTGCCAGCAGCGCACAGGGGCTTCCATTCCCCCAGCATTTT
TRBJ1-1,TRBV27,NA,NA,CASSLGGGAMNTEAFF,TGTGCCAGCAGTTTAGGTGGGGGGGCAATGAACACTGAAGCTTTCTTT
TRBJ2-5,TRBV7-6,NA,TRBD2,CASSLDPGGPETQYF,TGTGCCAGCAGCTTAGATCCGGGAGGGCCGGAGACCCAGTACTTC
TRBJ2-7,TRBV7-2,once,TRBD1,CASSLGGQGHEQYF,TGTGCCAGCAGCTTAGGGGGACAGGGTCACGAGCAGTACTTC